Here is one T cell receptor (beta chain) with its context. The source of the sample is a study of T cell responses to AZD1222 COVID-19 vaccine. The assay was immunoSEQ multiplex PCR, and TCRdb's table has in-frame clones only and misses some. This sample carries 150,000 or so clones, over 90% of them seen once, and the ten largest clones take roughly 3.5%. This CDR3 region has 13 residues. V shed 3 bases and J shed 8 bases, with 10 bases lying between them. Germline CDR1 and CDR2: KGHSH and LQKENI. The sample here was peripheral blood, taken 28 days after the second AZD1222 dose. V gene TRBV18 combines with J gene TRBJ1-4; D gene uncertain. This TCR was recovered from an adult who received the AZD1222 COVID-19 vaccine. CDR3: CASSPSEGEKLFF. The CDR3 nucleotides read TGTGCCAGCTCACCGTCTGAAGGAGAAAAACTGTTTTTT.